What follows are 16 T cell receptor beta chains derived from one specimen sequenced in a study of cytomegalovirus exposure and HLA in healthy donors. The PCR made use of 60 Vbeta and 13 Jbeta primers. Sequencing used immunoSEQ multiplex PCR; TCRdb keeps in-frame clones, though not all of them. Of roughly 160,000 clones listed, 80% to 90% are singletons. The sequenced sample consisted of PBMCs. The receptors were gathered from a male donor in good health and CMV-seronegative.

V gene TRBV4-3 combines with J gene TRBJ2-5; possibly TRBD1 for D (6 bases). Matching the DNA end better, TRBJ2-7 makes the J call doubtful. The length of the CDR3 is 17 residues. The germline V gene encodes CDR1 LGHNA and CDR2 YSLEER. The CDR3: CASSRERPGTSMDEQYF. The CDR3 region has the DNA TGCGCCAGCAGCCGAGAAAGACCCGGGACAAGCATGGACGAGCAGTACTTC.

V is TRBV7-9 and J is TRBJ1-5, with TRBD1 matching 7 bases. This CDR3 contains 17 residues. Unmatched junction bases numbered 12, after V lost 6 bases and J lost 1 base. Germline loops: CDR1 SEHNR, CDR2 FQNEAQ (reference sequence). CDR3 bases: TGTGCCAGCAGGCATAGGGGGCCGGGGAACAGCAATCAGCCCCAGCATTTT. It is translated as CASRHRGPGNSNQPQHF.

V is TRBV6-4 and J is TRBJ1-5, with TRBD1 as a possible D gene (6 bases). CDR3 size: 15 residues. Germline loops: CDR1 MRHNA, CDR2 SNTAGT. The V end lost 5 bases, the J end lost 5 bases, and 16 bases lay between the germline ends. CDR3 nucleotides: TGTGCCAGCAGTCGTCCCAGGGGCCACGATCAGCCCCAGCATTTT. Protein: CASSRPRGHDQPQHF.

The chain carries TRBV7-9 and TRBJ1-1, with unresolved D. This CDR3 spans 13 amino acids. V shed 5 bases and J shed 4 bases, with 11 bases lying between them. The germline V gene has CDR1 SEHNR and CDR2 FQNEAQ (reference sequence). In DNA, the CDR3 is TGTGCCAGCAGCCCTGCGGGAGCCACTGAAGCTTTCTTT. Amino acid sequence: CASSPAGATEAFF.

The V gene is TRBV6-5, the J gene TRBJ2-7; 11 bases fit TRBD2. The V gene's germline CDR1 is MNHEY and CDR2 SVGAGI. The trim removed 4 bases at V and 2 bases at J, leaving 7 bases unmatched. The CDR3 runs to 16 residues. CDR3 in amino acids: CASSFTSGSNTYEQYF. Here the CDR3 DNA reads TGTGCCAGCAGTTTTACTAGCGGGAGTAACACCTACGAGCAGTACTTC.

As regards this clone: Other nucleotide sequences from this sample produce the same CDR3. This chain uses TRBV5-1 with TRBJ2-7; the match to TRBD2 covers 14 bases. Germline V gene data show CDR1 as SGHRS and CDR2 as YFSETQ. With V trimmed by 3 bases and J by 3 bases, 14 bases remained unmatched. The CDR3 has 19 residues. In DNA, the CDR3 is TGCGCCAGCAGCTCGCCCGGGACTAGCGGGGGACCCACCCACTACGAGCAGTACTTC. This gives the protein CASSSPGTSGGPTHYEQYF.

The chain combines TRBV7-9 with TRBJ2-7; D is possibly TRBD1 (6 bases). Germline V gene data show CDR1 as SEHNR and CDR2 as FQNEAQ (reference sequence). The V end was cut by 5 bases, the J end by 1 base, with 12 bases between. The CDR3 is 14 amino acids. The CDR3 loop is CASSAHRASYEQYF. In nucleotides, the CDR3 is TGTGCCAGCAGCGCACACAGGGCGTCCTACGAGCAGTACTTC.

The rearrangement links TRBV6-1 to TRBJ2-1; D possibly corresponds to TRBD2 (8 bases). The CDR3 extends over 15 amino acids. Deletions cut 3 bases from V and 3 bases from J, with 12 bases between. The germline gives CDR1 MNHNS, CDR2 SASEGT. The CDR3 loop reads CASSERGDSYNEQFF. CDR3 DNA: TGTGCCAGCAGTGAGCGGGGGGACAGCTACAATGAGCAGTTCTTC.

Only one count was recorded for this clone. This chain joins TRBV10-3 and TRBJ2-7, with 10 bases fitting TRBD2. Trimming cost V 3 bases and J 7 bases; bases outside gene matches: 15. CDR3 length equals 17 residues. Germline V gene lookup returns CDR1 ENHRY and CDR2 SYGVKD. The CDR3 nucleotides read TGTGCCATCAGTGAAAGAGGGCTAGCGGGGGTTGGAGGTGAGCAGTACTTC. Amino acid sequence: CAISERGLAGVGGEQYF.

The chain uses TRBV2 and TRBJ2-5; D is unresolved. Trimming removed 4 bases at V and 7 bases at J, with 16 bases between. The CDR3 spans 14 residues. Germline-derived CDR1 and CDR2 are SNHLY and FYNNEI. The CDR3 sequence: CASSASVSPRTQYF. Written as DNA, the CDR3 is TGTGCCAGCAGTGCCTCCGTTAGCCCAAGGACCCAGTACTTC.

The chain has TRBV7-9 and TRBJ2-1; D possibly corresponds to TRBD2 (6 bases). With 4 bases removed from V and 5 bases from J, the gap between germline ends came to 12 bases. Germline V gene lookup returns CDR1 SEHNR and CDR2 FQNEAQ (reference sequence). CDR3 length equals 14 residues. The CDR3 loop reads CASSSPGGDNEQFF. The CDR3 coding sequence is TGTGCCAGCAGCTCTCCCGGCGGGGACAATGAGCAGTTCTTC. The whole variable domain, remainder taken from reference TRBV7-9 and TRBJ2-1, is DTGVSQNPRHKITKRGQNVTFRCDPISEHNRLYWYRQTLGQGPEFLTYFQNEAQLEKSRLLSDRFSAERPKGSFSTLEIQRTEQGDSAMYLCASSSPGGDNEQFFGPGTRLTVL.

The chain is built from TRBV7-9 and TRBJ2-1; perhaps TRBD2 as D (6 bases). The CDR3 contains 14 residues. V shed 5 bases and J shed 3 bases, with 11 bases lying between them. CDR1 is SEHNR, CDR2 FQNEAQ, per germline (reference sequence). This CDR3 is CASSTRDFYNEQFF. In DNA, the CDR3 is TGTGCCAGCAGCACCCGGGACTTCTACAATGAGCAGTTCTTC.

This chain links TRBV5-6 with TRBJ1-4, with D possibly matching TRBD1 (6 bases). The CDR3 contains 13 residues. The germline V and J ends were trimmed by 2 bases and 8 bases, with 10 bases remaining between them. Germline V CDR1 and CDR2: SGHDT, YYEEEE. The CDR3 DNA sequence: TGTGCCAGCAGCTTCGGCAGGGGAGAAAAACTGTTTTTT. Translated, it gives CASSFGRGEKLFF.

CDR3 loop: CASSLGSGGFYNEQFF. CDR3 nucleotides: TGTGCCAGCAGCTTAGGTAGCGGGGGATTTTACAATGAGCAGTTCTTC. V usage is TRBV7-6 and J usage is TRBJ2-1, with 9 bases aligning to TRBD2. J lost 4 bases, V lost 1 base, and 5 bases had no gene match. Looked up from germline, CDR1 is SGHVS and CDR2 is FNYEAQ. The CDR3 is made up of 16 amino acids.

V usage is TRBV21-1 and J usage is TRBJ2-7; no check of the table's D call, TRBD1, against the DNA was made. TRBV21-1 constitutes a pseudogene. The CDR3 has 19 residues. The CDR3 bases are TGTGCCAGCAGCAACGGCGACAGGCACCTCTTAGGCAGCTCCTACGAGCAGTACTTC. This translates into CASSNGDRHLLGSSYEQYF.

This clone was seen just once. V usage is TRBV28 and J usage is TRBJ1-1, with 10 bases lining up with TRBD1. In germline, CDR1 is MDHEN, CDR2 SYDVKM. This CDR3 has 14 residues. The V segment lost 6 bases and the J segment 5 bases; nucleotides outside the gene matches: 6. The CDR3 DNA is TGTGCCAGCAGAACCGGGACAGGGGCGACTGAAGCTTTCTTT. Protein product: CASRTGTGATEAFF.